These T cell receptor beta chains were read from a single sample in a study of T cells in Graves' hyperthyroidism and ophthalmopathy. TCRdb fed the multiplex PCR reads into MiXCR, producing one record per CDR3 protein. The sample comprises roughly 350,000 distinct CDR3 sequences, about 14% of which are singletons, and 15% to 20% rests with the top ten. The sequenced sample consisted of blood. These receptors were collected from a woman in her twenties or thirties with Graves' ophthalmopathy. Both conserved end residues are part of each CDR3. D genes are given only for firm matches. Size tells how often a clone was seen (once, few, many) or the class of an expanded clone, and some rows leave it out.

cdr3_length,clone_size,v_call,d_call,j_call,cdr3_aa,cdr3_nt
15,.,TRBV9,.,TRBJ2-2,CASSPRIDNTGELFF,TGTGCCAGCAGCCCCCGAATTGACAACACCGGGGAGCTGTTTTTT
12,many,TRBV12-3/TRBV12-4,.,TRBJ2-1,CASSFIGHEQFF,TGTGCCAGCAGTTTTATCGGGCATGAGCAGTTCTTC
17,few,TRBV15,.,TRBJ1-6,CATSRAEGSSYNSPLHF,TGTGCCACCAGCAGAGCCGAGGGGAGCTCCTATAATTCACCCCTCCACTTT
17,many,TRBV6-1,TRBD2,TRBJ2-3,CASSEERGGLNTDTQYF,TGTGCCAGCAGTGAAGAGCGGGGGGGCCTAAACACAGATACGCAGTATTTT
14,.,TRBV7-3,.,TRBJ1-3,CASSPSGPGNTIYF,TGTGCCAGCAGCCCCTCAGGACCTGGAAACACCATATATTTT
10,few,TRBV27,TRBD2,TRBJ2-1,CASGSGSQFF,TGTGCCAGCGGTAGCGGGTCGCAGTTCTTC
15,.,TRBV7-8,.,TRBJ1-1,CASSPPTAPHTEAFF,TGTGCCAGCAGCCCCCCGACAGCGCCTCACACTGAAGCTTTCTTT
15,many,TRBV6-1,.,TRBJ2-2,CASTGGQTNTGELFF,TGTGCCAGCACGGGAGGACAGACGAACACCGGGGAGCTGTTTTTT
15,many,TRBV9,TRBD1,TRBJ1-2,CASSVAGRGRDGYTF,TGTGCCAGCAGCGTAGCGGGCAGGGGGCGCGATGGCTACACCTTC
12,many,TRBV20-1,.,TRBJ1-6,CSATDRLGPLHF,TGCAGTGCTACGGACCGCCTCGGGCCCCTCCACTTT
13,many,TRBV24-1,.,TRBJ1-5,CATSGTENQPQHF,TGTGCCACCAGTGGGACAGAAAATCAGCCCCAGCATTTT
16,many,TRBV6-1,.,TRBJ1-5,CASSERRDRGNQPQHF,TGTGCCAGCAGTGAAAGACGGGATCGGGGCAATCAGCCCCAGCATTTT
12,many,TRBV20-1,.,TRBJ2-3,CSASLRGDTQYF,TGCAGTGCTAGCTTGCGGGGAGATACGCAGTATTTT
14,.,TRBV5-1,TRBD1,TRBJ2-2,CASSTGTVTGELFF,TGCGCCAGCAGCACCGGGACAGTCACCGGGGAGCTGTTTTTT
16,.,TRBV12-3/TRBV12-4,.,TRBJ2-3,CASTDMGAPSTDTQYF,TGTGCCAGCACCGATATGGGAGCTCCTAGCACAGATACGCAGTATTTT
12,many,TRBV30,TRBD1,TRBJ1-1,CAWSGGTGEAFF,TGTGCCTGGAGTGGGGGGACAGGCGAAGCTTTCTTT
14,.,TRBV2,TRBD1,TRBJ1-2,CASTRQGANYGYTF,TGTGCCAGCACCAGACAGGGAGCTAACTATGGCTACACCTTC
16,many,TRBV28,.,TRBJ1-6,CASSVGGAPYNSPLHF,TGTGCCAGCAGTGTGGGGGGAGCCCCCTATAATTCACCCCTCCACTTT
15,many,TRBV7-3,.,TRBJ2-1,CASSFIRRGHNEQFF,TGTGCCAGCAGCTTTATTCGGAGGGGGCACAATGAGCAGTTCTTC
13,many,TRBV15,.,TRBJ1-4,CATGRGNNEKLFF,TGTGCCACCGGGAGGGGGAATAATGAAAAACTGTTTTTT
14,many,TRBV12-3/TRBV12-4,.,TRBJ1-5,CASTSTGTNQPQHF,TGTGCCAGCACCTCAACGGGGACCAATCAGCCCCAGCATTTT
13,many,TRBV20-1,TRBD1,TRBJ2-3,CSAVDRDPDTQYF,TGCAGTGCCGTTGACAGGGATCCAGATACGCAGTATTTT
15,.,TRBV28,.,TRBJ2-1,CASSWAGTRLDEQFF,TGTGCCAGCAGTTGGGCCGGGACCAGGTTGGATGAGCAGTTCTTC
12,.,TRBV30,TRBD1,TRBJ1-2,CASEQGRYGYTF,TGTGCCTCCGAACAGGGGAGGTATGGCTACACCTTC